The rows below give T cell receptor beta chains drawn from one sample of a study of CD4+ T cells in melanoma. Repertoires were generated with immunoSEQ multiplex PCR, while TCRdb's copy carries only in-frame clones and drops some. The repertoire holds around 6,500 clones, around two thirds seen once, with roughly 20% in the top ten. Material for sequencing was cells from a culture (not recorded whether cultured in vitro). The source of these receptors is a human donor with melanoma. The CDR3 runs from the conserved cysteine through the conserved F or W. The D gene is left open where the match is weak. Clone size is shown for a subset of rows, as once, few, many or a class of expanded clone.

-	TRBJ2-5	TRBV6-5	TRBD2	CASRALFRGEETQYF	TGTGCCAGCAGGGCACTCTTTCGGGGGGAAGAGACCCAGTACTTC
-	TRBJ1-5	TRBV4-3	-	CASSQDRGGQPQHF	TGCGCCAGCAGCCAAGACAGGGGCGGTCAGCCCCAGCATTTT
-	TRBJ1-1	TRBV9	-	CASSPSYRHDAFF	TGTGCCAGCAGCCCCTCCTATCGACATGACGCTTTCTTT
few	TRBJ1-1	TRBV4-2	TRBD1	CASSQPDRATEAFF	TGTGCCAGCAGCCAACCGGACAGGGCCACTGAAGCTTTCTTT
-	TRBJ2-7	TRBV2	-	CASSEFEQYF	TGTGCCAGCAGTGAATTCGAGCAGTACTTC
-	TRBJ2-7	TRBV23-1	TRBD1	CASSQRYGQGVSYEQYF	TGCGCCAGCAGTCAACGTTATGGACAGGGGGTGTCCTACGAGCAGTACTTC
-	TRBJ1-1	TRBV27	-	CASSLRAGWTEAFF	TGTGCCAGCAGTTTACGCGCAGGGTGGACTGAAGCTTTCTTT
medium-sized	TRBJ1-2	TRBV27	-	CAAGGAGRETF	TGTGCCGCGGGGGGGGCAGGTCGAGAAACCTTC
-	TRBJ1-2	TRBV7-9	-	CASSLPRAGGYTF	TGTGCCAGCAGCCTCCCCAGGGCCGGTGGCTACACCTTC
medium-sized	TRBJ2-5	TRBV7-8	-	CASSLVLGNKETQYF	TGTGCCAGCAGCTTAGTGCTGGGGAACAAAGAGACCCAGTACTTC
-	TRBJ2-3	TRBV15	-	CATSRDGGGAEDTQYF	TGTGCCACCAGCAGAGATGGTGGGGGGGCTGAAGATACGCAGTATTTT
-	TRBJ2-2	TRBV5-1	TRBD1	CASSPVPGQSTGELFF	TGCGCCAGCAGCCCCGTCCCGGGACAGTCCACCGGGGAGCTGTTTTTT
-	TRBJ2-7	TRBV11-2	-	CASSSQGGFSVYEQYF	TGTGCCAGCAGCTCCCAGGGCGGCTTCTCGGTTTACGAGCAGTACTTC
large	TRBJ2-1	TRBV6-5	-	CASSYSTVSNEQFF	TGTGCCAGCAGTTACTCGACTGTCTCTAATGAGCAGTTCTTC
-	TRBJ2-1	TRBV29-1	-	CSAVGGPNEQFF	TGCAGCGCCGTTGGGGGTCCCAATGAGCAGTTCTTC
medium-sized	TRBJ2-1	TRBV19	TRBD1	CASSISSGQYNEQFF	TGTGCCAGTAGTATATCGTCGGGACAGTACAATGAGCAGTTCTTC
-	TRBJ1-1	TRBV7-2	TRBD1	CASSLAHRGNTEAFF	TGTGCCAGCAGCTTAGCGCACAGGGGGAACACTGAAGCTTTCTTT
-	TRBJ2-7	TRBV2	TRBD1	CASSDWVQGAGEQYF	TGTGCCAGCAGTGATTGGGTGCAGGGGGCGGGAGAGCAGTACTTC
once	TRBJ2-2	TRBV2	TRBD2	CASSGTTYTGELFF	TGTGCCAGCAGCGGGACTACGTATACCGGGGAGCTGTTTTTT
few	TRBJ1-1	TRBV28	TRBD1	CASSRGGQANTEAFF	TGTGCCAGCAGTAGAGGGGGACAGGCAAACACTGAAGCTTTCTTT
-	TRBJ1-2	TRBV4-2	-	CASSQIGTPDGYTF	TGTGCCAGCAGCCAAATCGGGACTCCCGATGGCTACACCTTC
-	TRBJ1-1	TRBV5-6	TRBD1	CASNGQGADTEAFF	TGTGCCAGCAACGGACAGGGGGCGGACACTGAAGCTTTCTTT
-	TRBJ2-7	TRBV30	TRBD1	CAWTGQGGYEQYF	TGTGCCTGGACGGGACAGGGGGGGTACGAGCAGTACTTC
-	TRBJ2-1	TRBV5-1	-	CASSLDRFQSSYNEQFF	TGCGCCAGCAGCTTGGATCGGTTCCAAAGCTCCTACAATGAGCAGTTCTTC
once	TRBJ1-6	TRBV2	-	CASSQGSGNSPLHF	TGTGCCAGCAGTCAGGGAAGTGGTAATTCACCCCTCCACTTT
-	TRBJ1-2	TRBV5-8	-	CASSYGGGYTF	TGTGCCAGCAGCTATGGAGGTGGCTACACCTTC
-	TRBJ2-1	TRBV3-1/TRBV3-2	TRBD2	CASSRTSGVGEQFF	TGTGCCAGCAGCCGGACTAGCGGGGTGGGTGAGCAGTTCTTC
-	TRBJ2-5	TRBV4-1	TRBD2	CASSQDLAGPQETQYF	TGCGCCAGCAGCCAAGATCTAGCGGGACCCCAAGAGACCCAGTACTTC
-	TRBJ2-1	TRBV7-9	-	CASSRGVEQFF	TGTGCCAGCAGCCGAGGGGTTGAGCAGTTCTTC
-	TRBJ1-4	TRBV27	-	CASSSPGRWEKLFF	TGTGCCAGCAGTTCACCGGGACGGTGGGAAAAACTGTTTTTT
-	TRBJ2-3	TRBV2	-	CASSLAQGKDTQYF	TGTGCCAGCAGTCTAGCCCAAGGGAAAGATACGCAGTATTTT
-	TRBJ1-2	TRBV29-1	-	CSVEEGAGGYTF	TGCAGCGTTGAGGAGGGCGCCGGGGGCTACACCTTC
few	TRBJ2-1	TRBV29-1	-	CSVEGNSYNEQFF	TGCAGCGTTGAAGGAAACAGTTACAATGAGCAGTTCTTC
few	TRBJ1-1	TRBV19	-	CASTRGGRTEAFF	TGTGCCAGTACTAGGGGCGGACGGACTGAAGCTTTCTTT
-	TRBJ2-2	TRBV7-9	-	CASSPMGGTGELFF	TGTGCCAGCAGCCCCATGGGGGGCACCGGGGAGCTGTTTTTT
once	TRBJ1-2	TRBV5-1	-	CASSVGVGGNYGYTF	TGCGCCAGCAGCGTCGGGGTGGGAGGTAACTATGGCTACACCTTC
medium-sized	TRBJ1-1	TRBV7-8	-	CASSFGNTEAFF	TGTGCCAGCAGCTTTGGGAACACTGAAGCTTTCTTT
-	TRBJ1-5	TRBV7-9	-	CASSSIEAGTQPQHF	TGTGCCAGCAGCTCGATAGAGGCCGGGACCCAGCCCCAGCATTTT
-	TRBJ1-1	TRBV5-1	-	CASSLEFGRLEAFF	TGCGCCAGCAGCTTGGAGTTCGGCAGGCTCGAAGCTTTCTTT
-	TRBJ2-2	TRBV4-3	-	CASSQNRAGELFF	TGCGCCAGCAGCCAGAATAGGGCCGGGGAGCTGTTTTTT
few	TRBJ1-2	TRBV19	-	CATRRPGRDDGYTF	TGTGCCACCAGACGACCAGGGCGCGATGATGGCTACACCTTC
few	TRBJ1-2	TRBV4-1	-	CASSQRQSNYGYTF	TGCGCCAGCAGCCAGAGACAGTCCAACTATGGCTACACCTTC